These 2 T cell receptor beta chains were sequenced from one sample in a study of a mutant IDH1 vaccine in newly diagnosed glioma. Time point in this sample: week 23, last vaccination. What each vaccine dose contained was 300 ug of mutant IDH1 20-mer peptide, accompanied by topical imiquimod. Only in-frame clones appear in the TCRdb table, and some are missing; sequencing was by immunoSEQ multiplex PCR. The sample shows around 80,000 clones, approximately 85% of them seen only once. No antigen has been assigned to these receptors. This specimen consisted of PBMCs, obtained from a glioma patient whose treatment included an IDH1 peptide vaccine. The receptors derive from a woman between 50 and 59 years old with glioma.

This clone was detected a few times. This sequence joins TRBV14 and TRBJ1-2, with TRBD1 identical over 7 bases. The CDR3 length is 12 residues. Germline CDR1 SGHDN, CDR2 FVKESK. The ends lost 5 bases at V and 8 bases at J; junction bases unmatched: 5. The CDR3 nucleotides are TGTGCCAGCAGCTCCAGGGGGGTCGGCTACACCTTC. The encoded protein is CASSSRGVGYTF.

The chain couples TRBV7-2 to TRBJ1-1; TRBD1 is a possible D gene (5 bases). CDR1 and CDR2 from the germline V gene are SGHTA and FQGNSA. V was shortened by 4 bases and J by 1 base, with 10 bases between the two germline ends. The CDR3 has 14 amino acids. The CDR3 sequence: CASSWAGGNTEAFF. CDR3 coding DNA: TGTGCCAGCAGCTGGGCGGGGGGGAACACTGAAGCTTTCTTT.